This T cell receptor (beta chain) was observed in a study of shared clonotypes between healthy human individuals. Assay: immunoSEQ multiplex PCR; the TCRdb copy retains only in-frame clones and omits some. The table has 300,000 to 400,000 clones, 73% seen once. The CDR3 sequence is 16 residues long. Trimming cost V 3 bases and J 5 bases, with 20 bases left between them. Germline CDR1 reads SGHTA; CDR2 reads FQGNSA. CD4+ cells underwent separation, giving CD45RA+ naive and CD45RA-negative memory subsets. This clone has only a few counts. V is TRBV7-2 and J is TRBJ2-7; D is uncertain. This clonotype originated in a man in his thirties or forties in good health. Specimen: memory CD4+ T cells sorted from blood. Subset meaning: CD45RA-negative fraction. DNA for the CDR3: TGTGCCAGCAGCTTCTCCGTCAGTGGTAGCACCGACGAGCAGTACTTC. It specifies CASSFSVSGSTDEQYF.